Below, one TCR beta chain is given with its context. Its antigen is unknown. These data originate in a study of cytomegalovirus exposure and HLA in healthy donors. The PCR made use of 60 Vbeta and 13 Jbeta primers. Sequenced by immunoSEQ multiplex PCR; TCRdb stores in-frame clones only, minus some. The sample includes hundreds of thousands of clones, under 70% of them seen just once. General study points: In vitro testing confirmed a few CMV-associated chains as specific for CMV antigens. Previously analyzed data showed that most TCR beta V segments were productive at a frequency of about 90% or about 30%.

Healthy donors of bone marrow made up the group. Trimming pared 5 bases from V and 5 bases from J, leaving 15 bases between. CDR1 LNHDA and CDR2 SQIVND come from the germline V gene (reference sequence). CDR3 size: 14 residues. This chain joins TRBV19 and TRBJ1-1, with D perhaps matching TRBD1 (5 bases). Sequencing was done on a sample of PBMCs. The TCR sequence derives from a middle-aged man in good health and CMV-seropositive. The CDR3 spells CASSRPLGGTEAFF. The CDR3 DNA reads TGTGCCAGTAGTCGCCCACTTGGGGGGACTGAAGCTTTCTTT.